These 23 T cell receptor beta chains came from one sample sequenced in a study of cytomegalovirus exposure and HLA in healthy donors. Amplification used 60 Vbeta primers and 13 Jbeta primers. Produced via immunoSEQ multiplex PCR; TCRdb's table is partial and in-frame only. The repertoire has over 150,000 clones, 60% to 85% of them found once; the top ten carry roughly 3.7%. The sequenced material came from PBMCs. These receptors all stem from a man in his thirties or forties in good health and CMV-seropositive.

As regards this clone: Germline and junction disagree at one end, which may indicate a read error. The chain combines TRBV19 with TRBJ2-6, with TRBD1 matching over 10 bases. The CDR3 covers 19 residues. CDR1 and CDR2 (germline): LNHDA, SQIVND (reference sequence). For the CDR3, the DNA is TGTGCCAGTAGTATGCCCGGGACAGGGGATGGCTCTGGGGCCAACGTCCTAACTTTC. Translated, it gives CASSMPGTGDGSGANVLTF.

The chain couples TRBV5-1 to TRBJ1-1; D not resolved. Germline assignment: CDR1 SGHRS and CDR2 YFSETQ. The CDR3 runs to 13 residues. Trimming cost V 0 bases and J 2 bases, with 5 bases left between them. The CDR3 DNA is TGCGCCAGCAGCTTGGCCACTAACACTGAAGCTTTCTTT. As protein: CASSLATNTEAFF.

CDR3 coding DNA: TGCGCCAGCAGCCAAATGCCGCAGGGGAAGACTAATGAAAAACTGTTTTTT. Its protein is CASSQMPQGKTNEKLFF. V and J are TRBV4-1 and TRBJ1-4, with D possibly TRBD1 on 6 matching bases. V was pared by 2 bases and J by 2 bases, with 15 bases between. Per germline, CDR1 MGHRA and CDR2 YSYEKL. The CDR3 runs 17 residues.

This clone was seen a few times. This chain uses TRBV6-1 with TRBJ2-2, with 7 bases lining up with TRBD1. The ends lost 3 bases at V and 3 bases at J; junction bases unmatched: 1. Germline-derived CDR1 and CDR2 are MNHNS and SASEGT. The CDR3 loop spans 14 amino acids. The CDR3 DNA follows: TGTGCCAGCAGTGACCAGGGGGACACCGGGGAGCTGTTTTTT. Its protein product is CASSDQGDTGELFF.

The chain has TRBV19 and TRBJ2-1, with 8 bases fitting TRBD2. Trimming cost V 5 bases and J 1 base; bases outside gene matches: 1. The CDR3 length is 14 residues. Germline V gives CDR1 LNHDA, CDR2 SQIVND (reference sequence). CDR3 nucleotide sequence: TGTGCCAGTAGTCGGGGGGGGTCCTACAATGAGCAGTTCTTC. It encodes CASSRGGSYNEQFF.

The gene calls are TRBV9 and TRBJ1-2; 7 bases are a match to TRBD1. The CDR3 extends over 12 amino acids. Germline V gene lookup returns CDR1 SGDLS and CDR2 YYNGEE. The junction had 5 bases not matched to a gene; V was cut back by 1 base and J by 11 bases. The CDR3 region has the DNA TGTGCCAGCAGCGTATACGCAGGGGGTTACACCTTC. This gives the protein CASSVYAGGYTF.

This chain joins TRBV4-1 and TRBJ2-7, with TRBD1 matching over 7 bases. Germline CDR1 reads MGHRA; CDR2 reads YSYEKL. V lost 4 bases to trimming and J lost 4 bases; unmatched junction nucleotides: 10. The CDR3 sequence is 15 residues long. The CDR3 DNA reads as TGCGCCAGCAGCCGAAACAGGGGAATACTTTACGAGCAGTACTTC. This translates into CASSRNRGILYEQYF.

The CDR3 sequence is CASSQGVGGDTQYF. The CDR3 coding sequence is TGCGCCAGCAGCCAAGGGGTAGGAGGGGATACGCAGTATTTT. The chain has TRBV4-3 and TRBJ2-3; tentative D call: TRBD2 (6 bases). CDR3 length equals 14 residues. V dropped 1 base and J dropped 6 bases, with 11 bases sitting between them. Germline V gene data show CDR1 as LGHNA and CDR2 as YSLEER.

V gene TRBV5-1 combines with J gene TRBJ2-1, with a tentative D call TRBD2 (6 bases). The CDR3 is 15 amino acids. Germline V gene sequence: CDR1 SGHRS, CDR2 YFSETQ. V gave up 6 bases and J gave up 0 bases, with 13 bases separating them. CDR3 nucleotide sequence: TGCGCCAGCAATGACCGGGGGAGCTCCTACAATGAGCAGTTCTTC. This codes for CASNDRGSSYNEQFF.

The chain couples TRBV30 to TRBJ2-5; perhaps TRBD2 as D (6 bases). Germline V CDR1 and CDR2: GTSNPN, SVGIG (reference sequence). The CDR3 spans 12 residues. With 4 bases removed from V and 4 bases from J, the gap between germline ends came to 10 bases. In nucleotides, the CDR3 is TGTGCCTGGAACCGCGGGGTAGAGACCCAGTACTTC. Translating it yields CAWNRGVETQYF.

This chain links TRBV7-2 with TRBJ2-7; 8 nucleotides match TRBD2. This CDR3 is built from 18 residues. The V and J ends lost 5 bases and 0 bases, in that order; junction bases with no gene match: 15. Germline V CDR1 and CDR2: SGHTA, FQGNSA. The CDR3 reads CASSAGGGAIRNSYEQYF. The CDR3 nucleotides are TGTGCCAGCAGCGCGGGGGGTGGAGCAATTCGAAACTCCTACGAGCAGTACTTC.

V and J are TRBV10-3 and TRBJ1-5; a possible D gene is TRBD1 (5 bases). CDR3 length: 16 amino acids. Looked up from germline, CDR1 is ENHRY and CDR2 is SYGVKD. The V end lost 3 bases, the J end lost 0 bases, and 12 bases lay between the germline ends. CDR3 DNA sequence: TGTGCCATCAGTGAAGAGACAGTCTATAGCAATCAGCCCCAGCATTTT. It yields the protein CAISEETVYSNQPQHF.

This chain joins TRBV27 and TRBJ1-5; D is ambiguous. CDR3 length: 14 amino acids. Trimming cost V 2 bases and J 0 bases, with 5 bases left between them. Germline V gives CDR1 MNHEY, CDR2 SMNVEV (reference sequence). The chain's CDR3 is CASSLLNSNQPQHF. The CDR3 coding sequence is TGTGCCAGCAGTTTACTTAATAGCAATCAGCCCCAGCATTTT.

As regards this clone: The same CDR3 arises from other DNA sequences in this sample as well. This chain connects TRBV28 to TRBJ2-7, with 7 bases matching TRBD1. Losses at the gene ends were 5 bases for V and 4 bases for J; bases not matched to a gene: 2. There are 12 residues in the CDR3. The germline gives CDR1 MDHEN, CDR2 SYDVKM. CDR3 protein: CASSLGQYEQYF. The CDR3 DNA reads TGTGCCAGCAGTCTGGGACAGTACGAGCAGTACTTC.

The chain uses TRBV18 and TRBJ2-7, with 16 bases that match TRBD2. Germline V gene sequence: CDR1 KGHSH, CDR2 LQKENI. Trimming took 3 bases from V and 4 from J; bases not matched to a gene: 6. The length of the CDR3 is 17 residues. CDR3 nucleotide sequence: TGTGCCAGCTCACCTCCGGGACTAGCGGGGGGGTGGTACGAGCAGTACTTC. The encoded protein is CASSPPGLAGGWYEQYF.

The CDR3 region has the DNA TGTGCCAGCAGTTTAGGCCCGGGTTATTCACCCCTCCACTTT. Residues: CASSLGPGYSPLHF. The genes are TRBV28 and TRBJ1-6; no reliable D call. CDR3 size: 14 residues. Trimming shortened V by 2 bases and J by 8 bases, and 10 bases separated the two germline ends. Germline CDR1 is MDHEN and CDR2 is SYDVKM.

This chain connects TRBV13 to TRBJ2-1; no firm D call. The V and J ends lost 5 bases and 8 bases respectively, with 7 bases between them. CDR1 PRHDT and CDR2 FYEKMQ come from the germline V gene (reference sequence). The CDR3 is 11 residues long. CDR3 in amino acids: CASSDRYEQFF. For the CDR3, the DNA is TGTGCCAGCAGCGATAGATATGAGCAGTTCTTC.

This clone was observed a handful of times. The chain uses TRBV6-5 and TRBJ1-2, with TRBD1 as a possible D gene (5 bases). The germline gives CDR1 MNHEY, CDR2 SVGAGI. V lost 4 bases, J lost 5 bases, and 8 bases lay in between. This CDR3 has 12 amino acids. The CDR3 DNA follows: TGTGCCAGCAGTTTCAGGGATTATGGCTACACCTTC. Translated: CASSFRDYGYTF.

This sequence joins TRBV6-1 and TRBJ2-3, with no clear D. V lost 4 bases to trimming and J lost 4 bases, with 15 bases between them. The CDR3 covers 15 residues. From germline, CDR1 is MNHNS and CDR2 SASEGT. The DNA of the CDR3 is TGTGCCAGCAGTGTGGCCCGTCACGGGTCAGATACGCAGTATTTT. Translated: CASSVARHGSDTQYF.

The V call is TRBV9, the J call TRBJ2-7; 8 bases are a match to TRBD2. The V segment lost 0 bases and the J segment 3 bases; nucleotides outside the gene matches: 5. Germline loops: CDR1 SGDLS, CDR2 YYNGEE. The CDR3 runs to 15 residues. The CDR3 is CASSVDSGGIYEQYF. For the CDR3, the DNA is TGTGCCAGCAGCGTAGACAGCGGGGGAATCTACGAGCAGTACTTC.

V and J are TRBV5-1 and TRBJ1-4; D ambiguous. V was trimmed by 1 base and J by 0 bases, leaving 4 bases between them. CDR1 SGHRS and CDR2 YFSETQ come from the germline V gene. The CDR3 consists of 14 residues. CDR3 region: CASSLRATNEKLFF. The CDR3 DNA sequence: TGCGCCAGCAGCTTGCGAGCAACTAATGAAAAACTGTTTTTT.

The genes are TRBV2 and TRBJ2-1, with D possibly TRBD1 on 6 matching bases. V was shortened by 3 bases and J by 0 bases, with 9 bases between the two germline ends. Per germline, CDR1 SNHLY and CDR2 FYNNEI. This CDR3 is 15 amino acids long. This CDR3 is CASSDPGHSYNEQFF. CDR3 bases: TGTGCCAGCAGTGATCCGGGACACTCCTACAATGAGCAGTTCTTC.

The rearrangement links TRBV11-3 to TRBJ2-7; 15 positions agree with TRBD2. Per the germline V gene, CDR1 is SGHNT and CDR2 is YENEEA. The CDR3 covers 14 residues. The V and J ends lost 5 bases and 9 bases, in that order; junction bases with no gene match: 5. The CDR3 region has the DNA TGTGCCAGCAGCCCTGGGACTAGCGGGGGGTTGCAGTACTTC. Translated: CASSPGTSGGLQYF.